The entry below gives a single TCR beta chain sequence along with its context. The PCR used 60 Vbeta and 13 Jbeta primers. Here immunoSEQ multiplex PCR was the method, and the copy in TCRdb shows in-frame clones only, minus some. The sample carries some 190,000 clones, 75% to 90% recorded once. The germline CDR1 and CDR2 sequences are SGHAT and FQNNGV. The V and J ends lost 1 base and 8 bases, in that order; junction bases with no gene match: 6. This CDR3 spans 16 amino acids. These data come from a study of cytomegalovirus exposure and HLA in healthy donors. This TCR was sampled from a boy between 2 and 15 years old in good health and CMV-seronegative. This sequence joins TRBV11-2 and TRBJ1-6; 9 nucleotides align to TRBD1. The sequencing sample was made of PBMCs. The CDR3 nucleotides are TGTGCCAGCAGCTTAGTGGGACAGGGATCAGATTCACCCCTCCACTTT. This codes for CASSLVGQGSDSPLHF.